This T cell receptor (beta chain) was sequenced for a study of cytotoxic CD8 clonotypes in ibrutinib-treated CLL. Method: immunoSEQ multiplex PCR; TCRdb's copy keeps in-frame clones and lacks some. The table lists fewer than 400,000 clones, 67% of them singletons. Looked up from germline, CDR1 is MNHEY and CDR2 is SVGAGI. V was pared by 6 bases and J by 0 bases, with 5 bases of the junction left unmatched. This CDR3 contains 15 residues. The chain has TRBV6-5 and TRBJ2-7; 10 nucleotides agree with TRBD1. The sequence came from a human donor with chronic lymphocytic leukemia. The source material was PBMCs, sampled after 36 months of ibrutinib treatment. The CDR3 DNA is TGTGCCAGCAGAAGGGACAGGGGTTACTCCTACGAGCAGTACTTC. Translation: CASRRDRGYSYEQYF.